This TCR beta chain was found in a study of long-term antiretroviral therapy in people with HIV. General study findings and limits: Controls had broader CDR3 length ranges than HIV repertoires did.

As to this clone: What it recognizes is unknown.

This was the immunoSEQ v3.0 assay at survey level. The data were produced by immunoSEQ multiplex PCR, yet TCRdb's version contains in-frame clones alone and is incomplete. Of some 33,000 clones listed, roughly four fifths are singletons. V trimming: 4 bases; J trimming: 0 bases; junction bases outside the gene matches: 4. This CDR3 contains 15 residues. Germline V gene sequence: CDR1 SGHVS, CDR2 FQNEAQ. The genes are TRBV7-8 and TRBJ2-3, with TRBD1 matching over 7 bases. The source is a man in his late teens or twenties with HIV. Here the sequenced sample was unsorted PBMCs, taken 0.6 years after starting antiretroviral therapy. DNA of the CDR3: TGTGCCAGCAGCTCTAGACAGGGCAGCACAGATACGCAGTATTTT. Translated: CASSSRQGSTDTQYF. Full variable domain (remainder filled in from reference TRBV7-8 and TRBJ2-3): GAGVSQSPRYKVAKRGQDVALRCDPISGHVSLFWYQQALGQGPEFLTYFQNEAQLDKSGLPSDRFFAERPEGSVSTLKIQRTQQEDSAVYLCASSSRQGSTDTQYFGPGTRLTVL.